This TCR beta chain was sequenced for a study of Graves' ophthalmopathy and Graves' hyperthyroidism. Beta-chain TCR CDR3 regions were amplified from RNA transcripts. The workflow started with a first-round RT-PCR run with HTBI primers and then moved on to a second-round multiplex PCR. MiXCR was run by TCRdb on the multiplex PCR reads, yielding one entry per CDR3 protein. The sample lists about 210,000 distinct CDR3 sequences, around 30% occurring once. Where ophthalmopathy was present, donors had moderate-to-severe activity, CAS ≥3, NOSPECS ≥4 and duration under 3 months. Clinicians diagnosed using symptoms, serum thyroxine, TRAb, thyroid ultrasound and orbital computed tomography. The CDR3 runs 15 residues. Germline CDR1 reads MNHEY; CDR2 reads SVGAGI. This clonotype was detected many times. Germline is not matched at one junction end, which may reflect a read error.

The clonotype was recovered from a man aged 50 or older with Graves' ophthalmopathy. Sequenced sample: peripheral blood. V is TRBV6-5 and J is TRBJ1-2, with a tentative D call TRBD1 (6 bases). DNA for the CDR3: TGTGCCAGCACTAGGGGGGGACCGGGGAACTATGGCTACACTTTC. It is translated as CASTRGGPGNYGYTF.